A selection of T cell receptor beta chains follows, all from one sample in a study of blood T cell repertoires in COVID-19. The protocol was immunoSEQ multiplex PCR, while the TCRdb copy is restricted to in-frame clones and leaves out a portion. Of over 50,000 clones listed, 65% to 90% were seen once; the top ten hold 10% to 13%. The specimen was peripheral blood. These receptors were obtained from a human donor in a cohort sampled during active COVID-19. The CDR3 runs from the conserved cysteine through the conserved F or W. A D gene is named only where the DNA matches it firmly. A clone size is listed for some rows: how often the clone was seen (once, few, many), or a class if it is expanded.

TGTGCCAGCGGCGAGGGGCGTTCGCAAGGCTACACCTTC | CASGEGRSQGYTF | TRBJ1-2 | . | TRBV9 | .
TGTGCCAGCAGAGGGGTGGGCACTGAAGCTTTCTTT | CASRGVGTEAFF | TRBJ1-1 | few | TRBV2 | .
TGTGCCAGCAGCGTAGACGCAGGGGGAACTGGAAACACCATATATTTT | CASSVDAGGTGNTIYF | TRBJ1-3 | . | TRBV9 | TRBD1
TGTGCCAGCAGTCGCGGACTAGCCCCGATCGAGCAGTACTTC | CASSRGLAPIEQYF | TRBJ2-7 | . | TRBV6-5 | TRBD2
TGTGCCAGCAGTCCTAGACAGGGGCCCTCTGGAAACACCATATATTTT | CASSPRQGPSGNTIYF | TRBJ1-3 | . | TRBV27 | TRBD1
TGTGCCAGCAGCCAACTAAGTGGAGGACGGGTGGCAGATACGCAGTATTTT | CASSQLSGGRVADTQYF | TRBJ2-3 | . | TRBV4-2 | .
TGTGCCAGCAGACTGACAGGGGACTATGGCTACACCTTC | CASRLTGDYGYTF | TRBJ1-2 | . | TRBV28 | TRBD1
TGTGCCAGCAGCGATACAGGGGGTGTTAATTCACCCCTCCACTTT | CASSDTGGVNSPLHF | TRBJ1-6 | . | TRBV3-1/TRBV3-2 | TRBD1
TGTGCCAGCAGCTTGGGACTAGCGGGAGGCTACAATGAGCAGTTCTTC | CASSLGLAGGYNEQFF | TRBJ2-1 | . | TRBV5-4 | TRBD2
TGTGCCAGCAGTGAAGCGGGTCAGGGTTTCTACGAGCAGTACTTC | CASSEAGQGFYEQYF | TRBJ2-7 | . | TRBV6-1 | .
TGTGCCAGCAGCCAGGGGGGATTCGCTCGCGGCTACACCTTC | CASSQGGFARGYTF | TRBJ1-2 | . | TRBV3-1/TRBV3-2 | .
TGCGCCAGCAGCCAAGGCGACAGCCGCGAGCAGTACTTC | CASSQGDSREQYF | TRBJ2-7 | once | TRBV4-1 | .
TGTGCCAGCAGTTTAATGGACTACACCGGGGAGCTGTTTTTT | CASSLMDYTGELFF | TRBJ2-2 | . | TRBV28 | .
TGTGCCAGCAGCTTACGCGGGGATGGCTACACCTTC | CASSLRGDGYTF | TRBJ1-2 | . | TRBV7-2 | .
TGTGCCAGAAGCGGGGGCGTATCTGGAAACACCATATATTTT | CARSGGVSGNTIYF | TRBJ1-3 | . | TRBV5-3 | .
TGTGCCAGCAGCCAAAGTACAGGGCGACAGCCCCAGCATTTT | CASSQSTGRQPQHF | TRBJ1-5 | . | TRBV6-2/TRBV6-3 | .
TGTGCCAGCAGCCCTCTTTGGGGGGGCAATCAGCCCCAGCATTTT | CASSPLWGGNQPQHF | TRBJ1-5 | . | TRBV7-8 | .
TGTGCCAGCAGCTTGGGACAGGGGGCTTATAATTCACCCCTCCACTTT | CASSLGQGAYNSPLHF | TRBJ1-6 | . | TRBV7-9 | TRBD1
TGTGCCAGCAGCCAAGGGGGGGACAGCACCTACGAGCAGTACTTC | CASSQGGDSTYEQYF | TRBJ2-7 | . | TRBV3-1/TRBV3-2 | .
TGTGCCAGCAGAAGACAGGGGATGGACACTGAAGCTTTCTTT | CASRRQGMDTEAFF | TRBJ1-1 | . | TRBV7-9 | TRBD1
TGTGCCTGGAGTGAAGGGGTTGTAGCTGGCTACACCTTC | CAWSEGVVAGYTF | TRBJ1-2 | . | TRBV30 | .
TGTGCCACCAGTGGGGCAGGGGGCTGGAGCGAGCAGTACTTC | CATSGAGGWSEQYF | TRBJ2-7 | . | TRBV24-1 | TRBD1
TGTGCCAGCAGCGCGACAGGTATGAACACTGAAGCTTTCTTT | CASSATGMNTEAFF | TRBJ1-1 | few | TRBV9 | .
TGTGCCAGCAGCGCCTCCGGGACGGGAGGGATGGGATCACCCCTCCACTTT | CASSASGTGGMGSPLHF | TRBJ1-6 | . | TRBV9 | .
TGTGCCAGTAGTATCGACAGGGGATCGAACACCGGGGAGCTGTTTTTT | CASSIDRGSNTGELFF | TRBJ2-2 | . | TRBV19 | TRBD1
TGTGCCAGCAGACAGGGTGGAGGCTACACCTTC | CASRQGGGYTF | TRBJ1-2 | once | TRBV27 | .
TGTGCCACCTCACACGGACAATCGGAGTACTTC | CATSHGQSEYF | TRBJ2-7 | . | TRBV6-5 | .